These T cell receptor beta chains were read from a single sample in a study of CD8 T cells in Susac syndrome. One entry per CDR3 protein results from TCRdb running MiXCR on the immunoSEQ multiplex PCR reads. Here the sample spans some 100,000 distinct CDR3 sequences, 90% to 95% being singletons. Sequencing input: CD4+ T cells from PBMCs. These receptors were taken from a human donor with multiple sclerosis. CDR3s include the opening cysteine and the closing phenylalanine or tryptophan. A D gene is named only where the DNA matches it firmly. Size is stated for part of the rows, as once, few or many counts, or as a class when the clone is expanded.

D | size | J | V | DNA | CDR3
- | - | TRBJ1-1 | TRBV30 | TGTGCCTGGAGTTCCCCCTTTGGCGCTGAAGCTTTCTTT | CAWSSPFGAEAFF
- | - | TRBJ1-6 | TRBV4-2 | TGTGCCAGCAGCCAAAGGAGACAGGATAATTCACCCCTCCACTTT | CASSQRRQDNSPLHF
- | - | TRBJ2-5 | TRBV6-2/TRBV6-3 | TGTGCCAGCAGTTCCCTCGGGACCTTAGAAGAGACCCAGTACTTC | CASSSLGTLEETQYF
- | - | TRBJ2-1 | TRBV6-1 | TGTGCCAGCAGCATCAGAGCCTGGGGTGAGCAGTTCTTC | CASSIRAWGEQFF
TRBD2 | - | TRBJ2-7 | TRBV12-3/TRBV12-4 | TGTGCCAGCAGCCCCTCGGGACTAGCGCGAGGCGAGCAGTACTTC | CASSPSGLARGEQYF
- | - | TRBJ1-1 | TRBV5-8 | TGTGCCAGCAGCTTGGGGTCGGTGATGAACACTGAAGCTTTCTTT | CASSLGSVMNTEAFF
- | - | TRBJ2-1 | TRBV5-4 | TGTGCCAGCAGTTTGCAGAATGAGCAGTTCTTC | CASSLQNEQFF
- | - | TRBJ1-3 | TRBV5-1 | TGCGCCAGCAGCGCCGGGGGAACGGTAGGAAACACCATATATTTT | CASSAGGTVGNTIYF
- | few | TRBJ2-7 | TRBV29-1 | TGCAGCGCCGTGGACCTTACGGACGAGCAGTACTTC | CSAVDLTDEQYF
TRBD1 | - | TRBJ2-7 | TRBV5-1 | TGCGCCAGCAGCTTTGGTCCGGGACAGGGGAAAGAGCAGTACTTC | CASSFGPGQGKEQYF
- | - | TRBJ1-1 | TRBV6-4 | TGTGCCAGCAGTGTCCTGTTGGGCACTGAAGCTTTCTTT | CASSVLLGTEAFF
TRBD2 | - | TRBJ2-5 | TRBV6-1 | TGTGCCAGCAGCCGAACGCCCGCCCTAGCGGTGACCCAAGAGACCCAGTACTTC | CASSRTPALAVTQETQYF
- | - | TRBJ1-1 | TRBV4-3 | TGCGCCAGCAGCCAAGGTCTGGCTAAGTGGCTGGAGGTAACTTTCTTT | CASSQGLAKWLEVTFF
- | once | TRBJ1-2 | TRBV20-1 | TGCAGTGCCACAATGCAGAGGGTCGGCTATGGCTACACCTTC | CSATMQRVGYGYTF
TRBD1 | - | TRBJ2-2 | TRBV7-2 | TGTGCCAGTGGACAGGGGGCGCGAACCGGGGAGCTGTTTTTT | CASGQGARTGELFF
- | - | TRBJ1-6 | TRBV14 | TGTGCCAGCAGCCAAGATGATGGGGTTACCTACATTTCACCCCTCCACTTT | CASSQDDGVTYISPLHF
- | - | TRBJ2-5 | TRBV5-1 | TGCGCCAGCAGCTTTTCAGGGCTCGGAGAGACCCAGTACTTC | CASSFSGLGETQYF
- | - | TRBJ2-7 | TRBV7-2 | TGTGCCAGCAGTCCCAGCGGGACAACCTCCTACGAGCAGTACTTC | CASSPSGTTSYEQYF
TRBD1 | - | TRBJ1-5 | TRBV30 | TGTGCCTGGAGTGGAGGGACAGGGGGGGATTATAGCAATCAGCCCCAGCATTTT | CAWSGGTGGDYSNQPQHF
- | - | TRBJ1-6 | TRBV6-2/TRBV6-3 | TGTGCCAGTACCCCCTACAGGGCGGATAATTCACCCCTCCACTTT | CASTPYRADNSPLHF
- | - | TRBJ2-7 | TRBV14 | TGTGCCAGCAGCCAAGTTCGACCCTGGGGCTACGAGCAGTACTTC | CASSQVRPWGYEQYF
- | once | TRBJ1-5 | TRBV2 | TGTGCCAGCATTCCCGCAGGCAATCAGCCCCAGCATTTT | CASIPAGNQPQHF
- | - | TRBJ1-1 | TRBV5-1 | TGCGCCAGCAGCTTGGGGGTGGTAGACACTGAAGCTTTCTTT | CASSLGVVDTEAFF
- | - | TRBJ1-2 | TRBV30 | TGTGCCTGGAGTGTTAGTTATGGCTACACCTTC | CAWSVSYGYTF
- | - | TRBJ1-5 | TRBV20-1 | TGCAGTGCTAGAGTGGGCAGGGGAAAATTTCAGCCCCAGCATTTT | CSARVGRGKFQPQHF
- | - | TRBJ2-6 | TRBV10-3 | TGTGCCATCAGTCGGAGTGTTGGGGGGGCCAACGTCCTGACTTTC | CAISRSVGGANVLTF
- | - | TRBJ2-1 | TRBV29-1 | TGCGCCTACGGGGTTCCCGACCATGAGCAGTTCTTC | CAYGVPDHEQFF
- | once | TRBJ1-3 | TRBV23-1 | TGCGCCAGCAGTCCCCAGGGGAGGTGGCGCGGAAACACCATATATTTT | CASSPQGRWRGNTIYF
- | - | TRBJ2-7 | TRBV2 | TGTGCCAGCGAGGGTACGGGTCGAAATCTAGTCGAGCAGTACTTC | CASEGTGRNLVEQYF
TRBD2 | - | TRBJ2-5 | TRBV9 | TGTGCCAGCAGCCTCGGGACTAGCGCCCCGGAGACCCAGTACTTC | CASSLGTSAPETQYF
TRBD2 | - | TRBJ2-7 | TRBV3-1 | TGTGCCAGCAGCCAGACCTGGACTAGCGGGGGGGCCTACGAGCAGTACTTC | CASSQTWTSGGAYEQYF
- | - | TRBJ2-5 | TRBV20-1 | TGCAGTGCCGGGAGAAACAGCCAGGAGACCCAGTACTTC | CSAGRNSQETQYF
- | - | TRBJ2-5 | TRBV2 | TGTGCCAGCACCGTCCGGGGTGAGACCCAGTACTTC | CASTVRGETQYF
- | - | TRBJ1-4 | TRBV4-2 | TGTGCCAGCAGCCAAGCATCGGGGGGCGCAACTAATGAAAAACTGTTTTTT | CASSQASGGATNEKLFF
- | few | TRBJ2-7 | TRBV3-1 | TGTGCCAGCAGCCAAGGGACGCGAACCTACGAGCAGTACTTC | CASSQGTRTYEQYF
TRBD2 | - | TRBJ2-3 | TRBV2 | TGTGCCAGCAGGGCTAGCGGGGGGGCACCAGATACGCAGTATTTT | CASRASGGAPDTQYF
- | once | TRBJ2-1 | TRBV3-1 | TGTGCCAGCAGCCCCCGAACACTGGGTGAGCAGTTCTTC | CASSPRTLGEQFF